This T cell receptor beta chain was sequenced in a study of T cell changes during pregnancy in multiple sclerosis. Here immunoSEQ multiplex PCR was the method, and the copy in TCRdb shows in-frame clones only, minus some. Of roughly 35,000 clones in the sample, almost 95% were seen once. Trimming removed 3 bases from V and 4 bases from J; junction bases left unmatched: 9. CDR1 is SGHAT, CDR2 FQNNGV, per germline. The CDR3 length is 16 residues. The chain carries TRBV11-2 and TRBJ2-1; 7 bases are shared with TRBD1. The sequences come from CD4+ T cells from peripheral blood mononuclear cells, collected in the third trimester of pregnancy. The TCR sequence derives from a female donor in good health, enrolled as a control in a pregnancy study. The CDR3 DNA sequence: TGTGCCAGCAGCTTGAGGGGACAGAAGGATTACAATGAGCAGTTCTTC. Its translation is CASSLRGQKDYNEQFF.